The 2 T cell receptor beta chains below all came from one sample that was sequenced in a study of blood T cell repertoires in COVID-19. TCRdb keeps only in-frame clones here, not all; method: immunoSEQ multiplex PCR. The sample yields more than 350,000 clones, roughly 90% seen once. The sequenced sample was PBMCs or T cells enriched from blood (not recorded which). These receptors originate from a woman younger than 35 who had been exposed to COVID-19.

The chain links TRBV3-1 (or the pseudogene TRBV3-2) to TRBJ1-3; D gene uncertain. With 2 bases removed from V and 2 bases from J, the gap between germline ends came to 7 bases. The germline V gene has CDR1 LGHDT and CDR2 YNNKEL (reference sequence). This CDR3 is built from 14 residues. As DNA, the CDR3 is TGTGCCAGCAGCCAAAAAAGCGCTGGAAACACCATATATTTT. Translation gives CASSQKSAGNTIYF.

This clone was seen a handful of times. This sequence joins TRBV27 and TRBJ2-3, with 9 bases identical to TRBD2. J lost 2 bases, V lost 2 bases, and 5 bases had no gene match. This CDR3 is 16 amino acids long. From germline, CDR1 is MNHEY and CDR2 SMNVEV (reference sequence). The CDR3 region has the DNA TGTGCCAGCAGTTTAAAAGGGACTAGCATCACAGATACGCAGTATTTT. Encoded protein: CASSLKGTSITDTQYF.